This T cell receptor (beta chain) stems from a study of blood T cell repertoires in COVID-19. Profiling relied on immunoSEQ multiplex PCR, and the TCRdb table lists in-frame clones only, not all of them. In the table there are about 370,000 clones, roughly 89% of which are singletons. The V and J ends lost 5 bases and 4 bases respectively, with 6 bases between them. The germline V gene has CDR1 LNHDA and CDR2 SQIVND (reference sequence). The CDR3 covers 12 residues. The chain links TRBV19 to TRBJ1-5; D remains ambiguous. The sequencing input was PBMCs or T cells enriched from blood (not recorded which). This TCR was sampled from a woman aged 25 to 39 who had recovered from COVID-19. The CDR3, as DNA: TGTGCCAGTAGTCACGGGAATCAGCCCCAGCATTTT. Encoded protein: CASSHGNQPQHF.